Presented here are 26 T cell receptor beta chains from one specimen sequenced in a study of technical replicates of blood from a handful of donors. This table comes from immunoSEQ multiplex PCR, and its TCRdb copy is limited to in-frame clones, with some not included. The repertoire holds tens of thousands of clones, with about nine tenths as singletons. The sample consisted of T cells isolated from PBMCs. These TCRs come from a human donor in good health.

This chain joins TRBV19 and TRBJ1-1, with TRBD1 as a possible D gene (6 bases). Germline values: CDR1 LNHDA, CDR2 SQIVND (reference sequence). V lost 2 bases, J lost 4 bases, and 11 bases lay in between. The CDR3 is 14 amino acids. The CDR3 nucleotides are TGTGCCAGTAGTATACCCGGACAGCCCACTGAAGCTTTCTTT. Translating it yields CASSIPGQPTEAFF.

The chain uses TRBV10-3 and TRBJ2-7, with 7 bases aligning to TRBD1. This CDR3 is 15 amino acids long. In germline, CDR1 is ENHRY, CDR2 SYGVKD. Trimming took 3 bases from V and 7 from J; bases not matched to a gene: 12. The CDR3 nucleotides are TGTGCCATCAGTGACAATCGGGACAGAGTTTGGGAGCAGTACTTC. Translating gives CAISDNRDRVWEQYF.

The CDR3 DNA sequence: TGTGCCAGCAGCCGGGAAATAAGGGACGAGCAGTACTTC. Translation: CASSREIRDEQYF. The V call is TRBV5-5, the J call TRBJ2-7, with a weak D call TRBD2 (5 bases). CDR1 and CDR2 (germline): SGHKS, YYEKEE (reference sequence). With 4 bases removed from V and 5 bases from J, the gap between germline ends came to 13 bases. The CDR3 consists of 13 residues.

The chain carries TRBV18 and TRBJ1-1; no clear D. The ends were cut back, 5 bases at V and 2 bases at J, with 9 bases in the middle. CDR1 KGHSH and CDR2 LQKENI come from the germline V gene. The CDR3 is 13 residues long. The CDR3 nucleotides are TGTGCCAGCTCAGCCAGGTTTAACACTGAAGCTTTCTTT. Its protein is CASSARFNTEAFF.

The genes are TRBV6-1 and TRBJ2-5, with 13 positions matching TRBD2. This CDR3 comprises 18 residues. J was trimmed by 0 bases and V by 2 bases; bases with no gene match: 6. The germline CDR1 and CDR2 sequences are MNHNS and SASEGT. The CDR3 nucleotides read TGTGCCAGCAGTGAAAACGTACTAGCGGGAGGGTACCAAGAGACCCAGTACTTC. This sequence encodes CASSENVLAGGYQETQYF.

The chain has TRBV15 and TRBJ2-7; D is possibly TRBD2 (6 bases). This CDR3 spans 14 amino acids. Germline CDR1 LNHNV, CDR2 YYDKDF (reference sequence). The germline V and J ends were trimmed by 2 bases and 6 bases, with 14 bases remaining between them. CDR3 sequence reads: CATSRSPTSLEQYF. The CDR3 DNA is TGTGCCACCAGCAGATCCCCAACTAGCCTCGAGCAGTACTTC.

The rearrangement uses TRBV27 and TRBJ1-1; no clear D gene. V lost 4 bases and J lost 3, with 6 bases in between. The CDR3 has 12 amino acids. Germline-derived CDR1 and CDR2 are MNHEY and SMNVEV (reference sequence). The CDR3 sequence is CASSSVDTEAFF. CDR3 DNA: TGTGCCAGCAGTTCAGTGGACACTGAAGCTTTCTTT.

The chain links TRBV6-4 to TRBJ2-1; D remains ambiguous. The V and J ends lost 4 bases and 3 bases respectively, with 13 bases between them. The CDR3 extends over 15 amino acids. Germline V gives CDR1 MRHNA, CDR2 SNTAGT. Written as DNA, the CDR3 is TGTGCCAGCAGTGTACACTCAGAGGACTACAATGAGCAGTTCTTC. It encodes CASSVHSEDYNEQFF.

This rearrangement joins TRBV13 to TRBJ1-5, with D perhaps matching TRBD1 (5 bases). V gave up 4 bases and J gave up 4 bases, with 11 bases separating them. Germline values: CDR1 PRHDT, CDR2 FYEKMQ (reference sequence). The CDR3 covers 14 residues. The CDR3, as DNA: TGTGCCAGCAGCTGGGGTGGGGGGAATCAGCCCCAGCATTTT. Its translation is CASSWGGGNQPQHF. The complete variable domain, with remaining parts taken from reference TRBV13 and TRBJ1-5, reads AAGVIQSPRHLIKEKRETATLKCYPIPRHDTVYWYQQGPGQDPQFLISFYEKMQSDKGSIPDRFSAQQFSDYHSELNMSSLELGDSALYFCASSWGGGNQPQHFGDGTRLSIL.

The chain uses TRBV18 and TRBJ1-5; TRBD1 is a possible D gene (6 bases). Germline CDR1 is KGHSH and CDR2 is LQKENI. This CDR3 region has 14 residues. V lost 2 bases, J lost 5 bases, and 10 bases lay in between. CDR3 residues: CASSPGGPDQPQHF. CDR3 in DNA: TGTGCCAGCTCACCAGGGGGCCCGGATCAGCCCCAGCATTTT.

J is TRBJ2-4 and V is TRBV28, with D possibly being TRBD2 (5 bases). V lost 8 bases and J lost 5, with 7 bases in between. The germline V gene has CDR1 MDHEN and CDR2 SYDVKM. CDR3 length: 11 residues. The CDR3 is CASHGENIQYF. The CDR3 DNA is TGTGCCAGCCACGGGGAAAACATTCAGTACTTC.

The table lists this clone with a count of one. The chain carries TRBV5-6 and TRBJ2-3; D perhaps matches TRBD2 (5 bases). V lost 0 bases and J lost 2, with 13 bases in between. Germline V gives CDR1 SGHDT, CDR2 YYEEEE. This CDR3 has 16 residues. CDR3: CASSLVSGKNTDTQYF. For the CDR3, the DNA is TGTGCCAGCAGCTTGGTCTCCGGGAAAAACACAGATACGCAGTATTTT. The complete variable domain, with remaining parts taken from reference TRBV5-6 and TRBJ2-3, reads DAGVTQSPTHLIKTRGQQVTLRCSPKSGHDTVSWYQQALGQGPQFIFQYYEEEERQRGNFPDRFSGHQFPNYSSELNVNALLLGDSALYLCASSLVSGKNTDTQYFGPGTRLTVL.

The chain employs TRBV6-5 and TRBJ2-1, with 10 positions matching TRBD2. V trimming: 6 bases; J trimming: 4 bases; junction bases outside the gene matches: 6. Per germline, CDR1 MNHEY and CDR2 SVGAGI. This CDR3 region has 15 residues. The CDR3 nucleotides read TGTGCCAGCAGGTTTACTAGCGGGATTTACAATGAGCAGTTCTTC. This gives the protein CASRFTSGIYNEQFF.

The chain is built from TRBV10-3 and TRBJ1-5, with D hard to call. This CDR3 has 15 amino acids. CDR1 is ENHRY and CDR2 is SYGVKD in the germline V gene. V gave up 2 bases and J gave up 2 bases, with 10 bases separating them. DNA of the CDR3: TGTGCCATCAGTGAGGAGGGCGCGGGCAATCAGCCCCAGCATTTT. Protein product: CAISEEGAGNQPQHF.

The gene calls are TRBV23-1 and TRBJ2-7; 8 bases agree with TRBD1. TRBV23-1 is classed as an ORF, of uncertain function. Trimming removed 7 bases from V and 7 bases from J; junction bases left unmatched: 12. The length of the CDR3 is 14 residues. CDR3 region: CASIRDRTKGEQYF. CDR3 nucleotides: TGCGCCAGCATCCGGGACAGGACAAAGGGGGAGCAGTACTTC.

The chain combines TRBV10-2 with TRBJ1-3, with a tentative D call TRBD1 (5 bases). The CDR3 runs 11 residues. Trimming stripped 6 bases from V and 6 bases from J, with 6 bases between. Looked up from germline, CDR1 is WSHSY and CDR2 is SAAADI. The CDR3 is CASRQANTIYF. The DNA of the CDR3 is TGCGCCAGCAGACAGGCAAACACCATATATTTT.

The DNA for the CDR3 is TGTGCCAGCAGTTACTCGATTCGGGGGGACGAGCAGTACTTC. This codes for CASSYSIRGDEQYF. The chain couples TRBV6-5 to TRBJ2-7, with 7 positions matching TRBD2. With V trimmed by 0 bases and J by 5 bases, 4 bases remained unmatched. The CDR3 extends over 14 amino acids. From germline, CDR1 is MNHEY and CDR2 SVGAGI.

The chain employs TRBV19 and TRBJ2-1, with 11 bases fitting TRBD2. Germline lookup yields CDR1 LNHDA and CDR2 SQIVND (reference sequence). The junction had 3 bases not matched to a gene; V was cut back by 5 bases and J by 6 bases. This CDR3 contains 14 residues. The CDR3 loop reads CASSVLAGANEQFF. The CDR3 DNA reads as TGTGCCAGTAGTGTACTAGCGGGAGCCAATGAGCAGTTCTTC.

The chain recombines TRBV9 with TRBJ2-1, with 10 bases identical to TRBD2. Germline V gene lookup returns CDR1 SGDLS and CDR2 YYNGEE. This CDR3 is 16 amino acids long. Unmatched junction bases numbered 6, after V lost 2 bases and J lost 4 bases. CDR3 sequence reads: CASSVSGGQVYNEQFF. CDR3 sequence (DNA): TGTGCCAGCAGCGTTAGCGGGGGGCAGGTTTACAATGAGCAGTTCTTC.

The rearrangement links TRBV7-6 to TRBJ2-2; D perhaps matches TRBD1 (5 bases). The CDR3 runs to 14 residues. Per the germline V gene, CDR1 is SGHVS and CDR2 is FNYEAQ. Trimming left V 2 bases short and J 16 bases short, with 20 bases between. The CDR3 loop reads CASSLKYRTREPFF. CDR3 sequence (DNA): TGTGCCAGCAGCTTAAAATATAGGACCAGGGAACCGTTTTTT.

The CDR3 bases are TGCGCCAGCAGCCAAAACTTCAATAGCGGGAGAAATGAGCAGTTCTTC. Its protein product is CASSQNFNSGRNEQFF. V gene TRBV4-1 combines with J gene TRBJ2-1, with 9 bases lining up with TRBD2. V lost 2 bases to trimming and J lost 7 bases; unmatched junction nucleotides: 9. The germline V gene has CDR1 MGHRA and CDR2 YSYEKL. This CDR3 is 16 amino acids long.

V usage is TRBV30 and J usage is TRBJ2-7; 11 nucleotides line up with TRBD1. CDR3 size: 15 residues. Germline assignment: CDR1 GTSNPN and CDR2 SVGIG (reference sequence). J lost 3 bases, V lost 2 bases, and 6 bases had no gene match. CDR3 DNA sequence: TGTGCCTGGAGTCCGGACAGGGGGCCGCTCTACGAGCAGTACTTC. Its translation: CAWSPDRGPLYEQYF.

The chain recombines TRBV29-1 with TRBJ1-5; D possibly corresponds to TRBD1 (5 bases). CDR3 length: 15 residues. The germline V gene has CDR1 SQVTM and CDR2 ANQGSEA. V shed 4 bases and J shed 2 bases, with 15 bases lying between them. Here the CDR3 DNA reads TGCAGCGTTGGGGTATCGGGGGATGGCAATCAGCCCCAGCATTTT. It yields the protein CSVGVSGDGNQPQHF.

This clone appeared a single time. V gene TRBV7-9 combines with J gene TRBJ1-3; D is unclear. V was trimmed by 5 bases and J by 1 base, leaving 12 bases between them. Germline CDR1 and CDR2: SEHNR and FQNEAQ (reference sequence). The CDR3 runs to 15 residues. The DNA for the CDR3 is TGTGCCAGCAGCCGCTTGACTGAATCTGGAAACACCATATATTTT. Encoded protein: CASSRLTESGNTIYF.

The chain links TRBV11-2 to TRBJ1-1; TRBD1 agrees at 8 bases. The V segment lost 4 bases and the J segment 4 bases; nucleotides outside the gene matches: 14. The germline CDR1 and CDR2 sequences are SGHAT and FQNNGV. The CDR3 totals 17 residues. The CDR3 sequence: CASSSKPDRVLGTEAFF. The CDR3 DNA is TGTGCCAGCAGCTCCAAGCCGGACAGGGTTCTCGGCACTGAAGCTTTCTTT. Filled out from reference TRBV11-2 and TRBJ1-1, the complete variable domain reads EAGVAQSPRYKIIEKRQSVAFWCNPISGHATLYWYQQILGQGPKLLIQFQNNGVVDDSQLPKDRFSAERLKGVDSTLKIQPAKLEDSAVYLCASSSKPDRVLGTEAFFGQGTRLTVV.

This clone was recorded once. This chain connects TRBV5-6 to TRBJ2-7; TRBD1 matches at 8 bases. The CDR3 spans 14 residues. The trim removed 6 bases at V and 3 bases at J, leaving 8 bases unmatched. CDR1 is SGHDT and CDR2 is YYEEEE in the germline V gene. The CDR3 nucleotides read TGTGCCAGCACCAGGACAGGGCTCCTCTACGAGCAGTACTTC. This codes for CASTRTGLLYEQYF.